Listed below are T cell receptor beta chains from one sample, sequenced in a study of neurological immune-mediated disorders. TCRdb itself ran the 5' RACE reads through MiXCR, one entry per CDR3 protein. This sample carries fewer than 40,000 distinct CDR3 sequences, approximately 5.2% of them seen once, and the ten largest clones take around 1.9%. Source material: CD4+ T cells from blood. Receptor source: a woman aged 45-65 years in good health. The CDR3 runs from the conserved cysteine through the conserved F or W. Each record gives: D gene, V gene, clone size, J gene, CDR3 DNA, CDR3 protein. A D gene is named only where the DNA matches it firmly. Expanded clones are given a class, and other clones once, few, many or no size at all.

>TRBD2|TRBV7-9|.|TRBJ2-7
TGTGCCAGCAGTCCTCTGACTAGCGGGAGTGAGCAGTACTTC
CASSPLTSGSEQYF
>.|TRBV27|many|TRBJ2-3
TGTGCCAGCAAATTGGACCCACCGTCGTGGGAGAACACAGATACGCAGTATTTT
CASKLDPPSWENTDTQYF
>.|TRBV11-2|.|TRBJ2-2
TGTGCCAGCAGCTTGGAGGGAGAGAACGCGAACACCGGGGAGCTGTTTTTT
CASSLEGENANTGELFF
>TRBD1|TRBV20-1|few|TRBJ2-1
TGCAGTGCTAGAGATTTGCGGACAGGGAACAATGAGCAGTTCTTC
CSARDLRTGNNEQFF
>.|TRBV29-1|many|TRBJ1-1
TGCAGCGTGGCCGGGACATTGGACGGTGAGGCTTTCTTT
CSVAGTLDGEAFF
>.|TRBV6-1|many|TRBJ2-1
TGTGCCAGCAGGGTCTGGGGAGGCAATGAGCAGTTCTTC
CASRVWGGNEQFF
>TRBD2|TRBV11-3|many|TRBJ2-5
TGTGCCAGCAGCCGATCTAGCGGGGGGGGAGAGACCCAGTACTTC
CASSRSSGGGETQYF
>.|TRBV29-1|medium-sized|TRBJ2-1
TGCAGCGTTGAAGATCTTGACAATGAGCAGTTCTTC
CSVEDLDNEQFF
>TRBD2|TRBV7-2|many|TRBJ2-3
TGTGCCAGCAGCTTTGCGGGGGGCACAGATACGCAGTATTTT
CASSFAGGTDTQYF
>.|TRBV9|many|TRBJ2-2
TGTGCCAGCAGCGTAGCCATTGACAGGAACACCGGGGAGCTGTTTTTT
CASSVAIDRNTGELFF
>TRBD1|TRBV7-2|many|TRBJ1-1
TGTGCCAGCACAGACCGACAGGGGAGGACTGAAGCTTTCTTT
CASTDRQGRTEAFF
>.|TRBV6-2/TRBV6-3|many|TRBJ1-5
TGTGCCAGCAGTTACCCCAGTCCGACGGAGCAGCCCCAGCATTTT
CASSYPSPTEQPQHF
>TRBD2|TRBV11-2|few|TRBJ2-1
TGTGCCAGCAGCTTAGGACTAGCGGGGGCCAATGAGCAGTTCTTC
CASSLGLAGANEQFF
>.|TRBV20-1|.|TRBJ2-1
TGCAGTGCTAGAGAAAGGACTGGGCCAGCGGGTGGAACGTTCGGGTTCTTC
CSARERTGPAGGTFGFF
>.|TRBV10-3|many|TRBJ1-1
TGTGCCATCAGGAGGGGAGCGGGGAACACTGAAGCTTTCTTT
CAIRRGAGNTEAFF
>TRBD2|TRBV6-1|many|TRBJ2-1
TGTGCCAGCAGTGAAGCCCGGGGGGGCAAACACAATGAGCAGTTCTTC
CASSEARGGKHNEQFF
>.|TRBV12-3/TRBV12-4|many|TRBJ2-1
TGTGCCAGCAGTCCAGGCTCCTCGGAGCAGTTCTTC
CASSPGSSEQFF
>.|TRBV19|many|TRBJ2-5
TGTGCCACCAGAAACCGGGAGACCCAGTACTTC
CATRNRETQYF
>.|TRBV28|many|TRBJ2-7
TGTGCCAGCAGTTCCGGCCTAGCACGTGGCGAGGTCCTCATCTCCTACGAGCAGTACTTC
CASSSGLARGEVLISYEQYF